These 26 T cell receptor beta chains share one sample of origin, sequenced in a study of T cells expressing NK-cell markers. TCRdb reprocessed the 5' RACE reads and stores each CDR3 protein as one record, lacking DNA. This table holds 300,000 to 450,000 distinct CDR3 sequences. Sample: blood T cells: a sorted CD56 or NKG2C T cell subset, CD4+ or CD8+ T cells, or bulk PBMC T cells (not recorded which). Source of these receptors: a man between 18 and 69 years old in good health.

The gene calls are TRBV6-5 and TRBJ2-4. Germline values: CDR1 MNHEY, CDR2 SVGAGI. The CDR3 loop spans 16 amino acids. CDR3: CASSYSSALAKNIQYF.

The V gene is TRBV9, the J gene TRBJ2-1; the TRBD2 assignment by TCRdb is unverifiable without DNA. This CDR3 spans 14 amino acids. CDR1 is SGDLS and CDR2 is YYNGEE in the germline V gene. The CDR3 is CASSLGGTNNEQFF.

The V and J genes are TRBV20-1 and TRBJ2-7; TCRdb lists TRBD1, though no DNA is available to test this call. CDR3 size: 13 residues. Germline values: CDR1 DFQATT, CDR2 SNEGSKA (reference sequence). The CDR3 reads CSAPGQGAREQYF.

The CDR3 spells CASSPGLALGTDTQYF. The rearrangement links TRBV18 to TRBJ2-3; TCRdb's D call of TRBD2 is untestable without DNA. The CDR3 extends over 16 amino acids. The germline V gene encodes CDR1 KGHSH and CDR2 LQKENI.

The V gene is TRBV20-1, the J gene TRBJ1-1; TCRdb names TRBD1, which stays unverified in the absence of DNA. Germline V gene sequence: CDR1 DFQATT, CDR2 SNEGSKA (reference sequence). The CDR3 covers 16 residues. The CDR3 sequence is CSATDTSRGLNTEAFF.

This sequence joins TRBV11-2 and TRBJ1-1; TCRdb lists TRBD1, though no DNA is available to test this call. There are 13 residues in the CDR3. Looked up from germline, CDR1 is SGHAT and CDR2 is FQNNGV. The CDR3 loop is CASSNRGWTEAFF.

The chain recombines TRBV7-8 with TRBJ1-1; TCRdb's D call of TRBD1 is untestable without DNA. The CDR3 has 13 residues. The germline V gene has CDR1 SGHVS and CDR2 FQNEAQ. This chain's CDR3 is CASRVTGNTEAFF.

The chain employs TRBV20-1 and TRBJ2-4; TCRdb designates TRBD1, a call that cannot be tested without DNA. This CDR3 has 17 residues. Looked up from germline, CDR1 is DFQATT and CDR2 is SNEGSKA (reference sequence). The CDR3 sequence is CSARPPTGTLAKNIQYF.

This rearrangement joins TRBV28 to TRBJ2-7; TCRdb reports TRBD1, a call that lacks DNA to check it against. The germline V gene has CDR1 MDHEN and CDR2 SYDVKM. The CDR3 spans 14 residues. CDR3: CASGYSGTFYEQYF.

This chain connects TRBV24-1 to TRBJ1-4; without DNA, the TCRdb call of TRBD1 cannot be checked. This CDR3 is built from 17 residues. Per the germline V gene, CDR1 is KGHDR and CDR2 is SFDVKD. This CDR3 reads CATSAQAGTGGNEKLFF.

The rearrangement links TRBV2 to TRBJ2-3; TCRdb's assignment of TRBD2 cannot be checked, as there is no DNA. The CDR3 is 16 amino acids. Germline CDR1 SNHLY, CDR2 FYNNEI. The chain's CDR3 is CASSELPGPITDTQYF.

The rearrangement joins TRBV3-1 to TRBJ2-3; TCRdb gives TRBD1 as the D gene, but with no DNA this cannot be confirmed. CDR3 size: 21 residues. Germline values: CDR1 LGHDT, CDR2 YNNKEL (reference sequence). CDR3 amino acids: CASSQVNLGVPGQGPGDTQYF.

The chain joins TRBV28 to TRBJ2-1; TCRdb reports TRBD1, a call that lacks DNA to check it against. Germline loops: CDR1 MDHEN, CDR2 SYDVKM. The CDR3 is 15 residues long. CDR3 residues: CASSPRRQGRNEQFF.

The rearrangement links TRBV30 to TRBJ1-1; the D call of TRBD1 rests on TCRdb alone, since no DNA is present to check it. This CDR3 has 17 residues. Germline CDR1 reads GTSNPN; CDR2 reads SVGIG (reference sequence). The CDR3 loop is CAWSVAKGAVGYTEAFF.

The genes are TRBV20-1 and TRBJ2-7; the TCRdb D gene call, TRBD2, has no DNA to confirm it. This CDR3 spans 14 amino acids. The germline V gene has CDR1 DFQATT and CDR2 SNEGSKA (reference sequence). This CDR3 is CSAVSGIARYEQYF.

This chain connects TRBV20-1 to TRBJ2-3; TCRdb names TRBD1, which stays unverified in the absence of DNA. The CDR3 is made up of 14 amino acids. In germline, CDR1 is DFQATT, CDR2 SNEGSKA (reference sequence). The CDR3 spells CSAKRGLDTDTQYF.

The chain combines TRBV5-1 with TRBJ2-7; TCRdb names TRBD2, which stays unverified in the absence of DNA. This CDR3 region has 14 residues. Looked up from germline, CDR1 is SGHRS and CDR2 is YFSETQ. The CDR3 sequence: CASSSFGTTGEQYF.

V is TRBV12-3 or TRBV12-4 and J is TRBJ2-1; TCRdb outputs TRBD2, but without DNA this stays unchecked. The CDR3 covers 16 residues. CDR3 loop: CASSPGGRLSYNEQFF.

The CDR3 reads CASSLESRKAFF. The rearrangement uses TRBV7-9 and TRBJ1-1. This CDR3 contains 12 residues. Germline V lookup: CDR1 SEHNR, CDR2 FQNEAQ (reference sequence).

CDR3: CASSFRADLIPDTQYF. The rearrangement links TRBV5-6 to TRBJ2-3; with no DNA, the TCRdb D assignment of TRBD1 cannot be verified. This CDR3 spans 16 amino acids. CDR1 is SGHDT and CDR2 is YYEEEE in the germline V gene.

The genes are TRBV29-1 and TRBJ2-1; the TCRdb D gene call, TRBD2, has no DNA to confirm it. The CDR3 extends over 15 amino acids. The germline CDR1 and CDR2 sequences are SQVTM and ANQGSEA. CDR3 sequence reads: CSGASGGASNNEQFF.

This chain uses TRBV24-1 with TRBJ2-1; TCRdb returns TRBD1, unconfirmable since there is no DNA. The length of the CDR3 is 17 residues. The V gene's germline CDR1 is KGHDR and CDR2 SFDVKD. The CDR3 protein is CATSDLVGEEPYNEQFF.

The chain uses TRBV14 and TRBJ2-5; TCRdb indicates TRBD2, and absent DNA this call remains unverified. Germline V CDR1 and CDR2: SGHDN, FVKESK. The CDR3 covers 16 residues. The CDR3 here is CASSRPGLASQETQYF. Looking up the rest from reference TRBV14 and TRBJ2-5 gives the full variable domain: EAGVTQFPSHSVIEKGQTVTLRCDPISGHDNLYWYRRVMGKEIKFLLHFVKESKQDESGMPNNRFLAERTGGTYSTLKVQPAELEDSGVYFCASSRPGLASQETQYFGPGTRLLVL.

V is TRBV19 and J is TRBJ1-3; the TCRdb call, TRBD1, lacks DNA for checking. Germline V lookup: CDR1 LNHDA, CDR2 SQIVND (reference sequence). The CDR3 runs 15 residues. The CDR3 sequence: CASSIRQGVGNTIYF. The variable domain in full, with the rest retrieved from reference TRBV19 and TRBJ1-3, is DGGITQSPKYLFRKEGQNVTLSCEQNLNHDAMYWYRQDPGQGLRLIYYSQIVNDFQKGDIAEGYSVSREKKESFPLTVTSAQKNPTAFYLCASSIRQGVGNTIYFGEGSWLTVV.

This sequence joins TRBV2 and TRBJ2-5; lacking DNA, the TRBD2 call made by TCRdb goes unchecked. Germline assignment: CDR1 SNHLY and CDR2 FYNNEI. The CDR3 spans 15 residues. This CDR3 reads CASRAGLAVGETQYF.

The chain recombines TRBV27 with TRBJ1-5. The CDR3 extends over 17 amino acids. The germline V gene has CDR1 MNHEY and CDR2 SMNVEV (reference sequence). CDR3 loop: CASSSIGRKGGRQPQHF.